The 23 T cell receptor beta chains in this list originate from one sample, sequenced in a study of human T cells and chemical hapten exposure. TCRdb recomputed calls from the RACE reads with MiXCR, one row per CDR3 protein. The table records roughly 100,000 distinct CDR3 sequences, about 10% of them present only once. The time point is: healthy volunteer bleed at 2 weeks. Unfractionated whole blood was the source from which total RNA was extracted. Input material: whole blood. The source is a female donor in good health. Some clones in this sample may be carry-over from other donors' samples.

This clonotype came up many times. This sequence joins TRBV28 and TRBJ1-4; D not certain. The germline V gene encodes CDR1 MDHEN and CDR2 SYDVKM. The CDR3 is 15 amino acids. Between the trimmed V and J ends, which lost 4 bases and 2 bases, there was a span of 11 bases. In nucleotides, the CDR3 is TGTGCCAGCAGTTCCCCTTACTCGACTAATGAAAAACTGTTTTTT. As protein: CASSSPYSTNEKLFF.

The V call is TRBV6-1, the J call TRBJ2-7; TRBD1 agrees at 8 bases. Trimming at V came to 6 bases and at J to 7 bases, leaving 14 bases not matched to a gene. CDR1 and CDR2 from the germline V gene are MNHNS and SASEGT. CDR3 length equals 15 residues. The CDR3 DNA is TGTGCCAGCAGAAGGACCGGGACAGGCCGTAGGGAGCAGTACTTC. It codes for CASRRTGTGRREQYF.

This clonotype was observed at least ten times. The chain carries TRBV20-1 and TRBJ2-3; 7 nucleotides match TRBD2. V gave up 0 bases and J gave up 6 bases; unmatched junction bases: 6. The CDR3 runs to 14 residues. CDR1 and CDR2 from the germline V gene are DFQATT and SNEGSKA (reference sequence). Here the CDR3 reads CSARDWRETDTQYF. CDR3 nucleotide sequence: TGCAGTGCTAGAGATTGGCGGGAGACGGATACGCAGTATTTT.

This chain links TRBV29-1 with TRBJ2-3; D might be TRBD1 (6 bases). The CDR3 covers 15 residues. Germline V gene lookup returns CDR1 SQVTM and CDR2 ANQGSEA. Trimming pared 2 bases from V and 2 bases from J, leaving 14 bases between. The CDR3 coding sequence is TGCAGCGTTGAAAAGGGTGACAGGTTCACAGATACGCAGTATTTT. Its protein is CSVEKGDRFTDTQYF.

Many counts were recorded for this clonotype. The chain uses TRBV10-3 and TRBJ2-7; TRBD1 is a possible D gene (5 bases). CDR3 length: 12 residues. With 6 bases removed from V and 3 bases from J, the gap between germline ends came to 9 bases. CDR1 and CDR2 (germline): ENHRY, SYGVKD. In nucleotides, the CDR3 is TGTGCCATCAGCGACAGCAACTACGAGCAGTACTTC. Translated, it gives CAISDSNYEQYF.

The chain is built from TRBV7-2 and TRBJ2-1; 9 nucleotides align to TRBD2. The J segment lost 2 bases and the V segment lost 2 bases, leaving 10 bases of the junction unmatched. This CDR3 contains 18 residues. Germline V CDR1 and CDR2: SGHTA, FQGNSA. CDR3 region: CASSLRTSVLQAYNEQFF. CDR3 coding DNA: TGTGCCAGCAGCTTAAGGACTAGCGTCTTGCAAGCCTACAATGAGCAGTTCTTC.

The CDR3 is CASSATPGTSAEQYF. The CDR3 nucleotides are TGTGCCAGCAGCGCAACGCCCGGGACTAGCGCCGAGCAGTACTTC. The rearrangement uses TRBV9 and TRBJ2-7, with 10 positions matching TRBD2. This CDR3 region has 15 residues. V gave up 3 bases and J gave up 6 bases; unmatched junction bases: 9. CDR1 and CDR2 from the germline V gene are SGDLS and YYNGEE.

This rearrangement joins TRBV7-6 to TRBJ2-3; tentative D call: TRBD2 (5 bases). CDR1 and CDR2 from the germline V gene are SGHVS and FNYEAQ. The CDR3 covers 14 residues. Trimming shortened V by 6 bases and J by 0 bases, and 10 bases separated the two germline ends. CDR3 bases: TGTGCCAGCAGTAGAACGGGGAGCACAGATACGCAGTATTTT. This translates into CASSRTGSTDTQYF.

This clonotype was seen a handful of times. The CDR3 nucleotides are TGTGCCAGTGTCCCGGGACAACGGAACACTGAAGCTTTCTTT. The encoded protein is CASVPGQRNTEAFF. J is TRBJ1-1 and V is TRBV19, with a weak D call TRBD1 (6 bases). CDR3 size: 14 residues. The V end was cut by 8 bases, the J end by 1 base, with 14 bases between. The V gene's germline CDR1 is LNHDA and CDR2 SQIVND (reference sequence).

The table lists this clonotype with many counts. V usage is TRBV14 and J usage is TRBJ1-5; D perhaps matches TRBD1 (6 bases). Germline CDR1 SGHDN, CDR2 FVKESK. V lost 0 bases to trimming and J lost 0 bases, with 12 bases between them. The CDR3 covers 17 residues. CDR3 DNA sequence: TGTGCCAGCAGCCAAGAGTCCGGACAGAATAGCAATCAGCCCCAGCATTTT. Amino acid sequence: CASSQESGQNSNQPQHF.

This clonotype was observed at least ten times. The V and J genes are TRBV6-4 and TRBJ2-2; either TRBD1 or TRBD2 may supply D (5 bases each). Germline V gene lookup returns CDR1 MRHNA and CDR2 SNTAGT. There are 13 residues in the CDR3. The ends were cut back, 5 bases at V and 4 bases at J, with 8 bases in the middle. The CDR3 loop is CASSPGTTGELFF. The CDR3 region has the DNA TGTGCCAGCAGTCCCGGGACCACCGGGGAGCTGTTTTTT.

The CDR3 DNA is TGTGCCTTCTGGACCATGAACACTGAAGCTTTCTTT. Translated: CAFWTMNTEAFF. The chain has TRBV30 and TRBJ1-1; no clear D. V was pared by 7 bases and J by 0 bases, with 9 bases between. CDR3 length: 12 amino acids. Germline CDR1 GTSNPN, CDR2 SVGIG (reference sequence).

The J gene is TRBJ2-1, the V gene TRBV28; the D gene is possibly TRBD2 (6 bases). The V gene lost 3 bases and the J gene lost 8 bases, with 14 bases spanning the gap. Germline CDR1 is MDHEN and CDR2 is SYDVKM. The CDR3 has 14 residues. As DNA, the CDR3 is TGTGCCAGCAGTTTTGGACGGGGGAACGATGAGCAGTTCTTC. Translation gives CASSFGRGNDEQFF.

The chain is built from TRBV3-1 and TRBJ1-1; possible D gene TRBD1, 6 bases. The V end lost 1 base, the J end lost 0 bases, and 6 bases lay between the germline ends. Germline lookup yields CDR1 LGHDT and CDR2 YNNKEL (reference sequence). This CDR3 has 14 amino acids. The CDR3 loop is CASSQGDMNTEAFF. The CDR3 DNA reads TGTGCCAGCAGCCAAGGGGACATGAACACTGAAGCTTTCTTT.

This clonotype has just a few counts. The CDR3 DNA sequence: TGTGCCAGCAGTGAATTCAATTCCGGGGTAGCCAAAAACATTCAGTACTTC. Translation: CASSEFNSGVAKNIQYF. The rearrangement uses TRBV25-1 and TRBJ2-4; D perhaps matches TRBD2 (5 bases). There are 17 residues in the CDR3. Germline assignment: CDR1 MGHDK and CDR2 SYGVNS. V lost 1 base to trimming and J lost 0 bases, with 13 bases between them.

J is TRBJ2-3 and V is TRBV21-1; the tabulated D call, TRBD1, remains unverified against the DNA. TRBV21-1 is a pseudogene locus. This CDR3 has 16 amino acids. The CDR3 reads CASSKRTGGLTDTQYF. The CDR3 DNA follows: TGTGCCAGCAGCAAAAGGACAGGGGGGCTCACAGATACGCAGTATTTT.

This clonotype was detected only a few times. This chain connects TRBV28 to TRBJ2-4, with 12 positions matching TRBD2. This CDR3 has 14 residues. Germline V gene lookup returns CDR1 MDHEN and CDR2 SYDVKM. The J segment lost 13 bases and the V segment lost 6 bases, leaving 10 bases of the junction unmatched. CDR3 protein: CASRSQLAGGVQYF. The DNA of the CDR3 is TGTGCCAGCAGATCACAACTAGCGGGAGGAGTCCAGTACTTC.

This clonotype appeared a few times. CDR3 sequence (DNA): TGTGCCAGCAGCTTAGGGCCGCGACTAGCGGGAAGCGGTGAGCAGTTCTTC. This sequence encodes CASSLGPRLAGSGEQFF. This sequence joins TRBV13 and TRBJ2-1; 11 positions agree with TRBD2. The CDR3 length is 17 residues. Germline-derived CDR1 and CDR2 are PRHDT and FYEKMQ (reference sequence). V was pared by 0 bases and J by 9 bases, with 10 bases of the junction left unmatched.

A few counts support this clonotype. The gene calls are TRBV28 and TRBJ1-3; possibly TRBD1 for D (5 bases). The V end was cut by 5 bases, the J end by 3 bases, with 20 bases between. The CDR3 sequence is 17 residues long. Looked up from germline, CDR1 is MDHEN and CDR2 is SYDVKM. The CDR3 region has the DNA TGTGCCAGCAGTCCCCCGTCCAGGGTTTACTTTGGAAACACCATATATTTT. It yields the protein CASSPPSRVYFGNTIYF.

At least ten counts were recorded for this clonotype. This chain connects TRBV6-6 to TRBJ2-7; maybe TRBD1 (6 bases). V gave up 11 bases and J gave up 5 bases, with 13 bases separating them. Germline CDR1 is MNHNY and CDR2 is SVGAGI (reference sequence). This CDR3 is 11 amino acids long. DNA of the CDR3: TGTGCCTCCGGACAGACCAACGAGCAGTACTTC. Protein sequence: CASGQTNEQYF.

This clonotype was recorded a few times. The chain links TRBV6-2 or TRBV6-3 to TRBJ2-5; the match to TRBD2 covers 14 bases. The CDR3 covers 16 residues. Trimming cost V 6 bases and J 9 bases; bases outside gene matches: 12. Germline assignment: CDR1 MNHEY and CDR2 SVGEGT. CDR3 bases: TGTGCCAGCAGACCCGGACTAGCGGGGGGATTATGGTCCCAGTACTTC. Protein product: CASRPGLAGGLWSQYF.

This sequence joins TRBV7-2 and TRBJ2-7; 16 nucleotides match TRBD2. Per germline, CDR1 SGHTA and CDR2 FQGNSA. This CDR3 is 18 amino acids long. With V trimmed by 5 bases and J by 6 bases, 13 bases remained unmatched. In DNA, the CDR3 is TGTGCCAGCAGCCATAGTAAGGGACTAGCGGGAGGGCTGGTCGAGCAGTACTTC. Translation gives CASSHSKGLAGGLVEQYF. Combining the CDR3 with reference TRBV7-2 and TRBJ2-7 gives the whole variable domain GAGVSQSPSNKVTEKGKDVELRCDPISGHTALYWYRQSLGQGLEFLIYFQGNSAPDKSGLPSDRFSAERTGGSVSTLTIQRTQQEDSAVYLCASSHSKGLAGGLVEQYFGPGTRLTVT.

Turning to this clonotype: The junction departs from germline at one end; a sequencing error may be responsible. The chain employs TRBV15 and TRBJ1-1, with 7 nucleotides matching TRBD1. CDR1 is LNHNV, CDR2 YYDKDF, per germline (reference sequence). There are 16 residues in the CDR3. In DNA form, the CDR3 reads TGTGTCACCAGCAGGGGAAGACAGGGTATGAACACTGAAGCTTTCTTT. This codes for CVTSRGRQGMNTEAFF.